Listed below are T cell receptor beta chains from one sample, sequenced in a study of PD-L1 blockade in urothelial cancer. Method: immunoSEQ multiplex PCR; TCRdb's copy keeps in-frame clones and lacks some. The sample carries some 100,000 clones, about 89% recorded once. Sequencing was performed on PBMCs, taken around atezolizumab (anti-PD-L1) treatment. The receptors were sampled from a woman of 80 years or more with urothelial cancer. Each CDR3 is given with its conserved first and last residue. The D gene is left open where the match is weak. The size of a clone is reported for some rows only, either as once, few or many, or as a class for expanded clones.

>.|.|TRBJ2-7|TRBV28
CASSLTYLRYEQYF
TGTGCCAGCAGTTTAACCTACCTGCGGTACGAGCAGTACTTC
>.|.|TRBJ1-1|TRBV5-1
CASSLSWETEAFF
TGCGCCAGCAGCTTGTCCTGGGAGACTGAAGCTTTCTTT
>.|.|TRBJ1-2|TRBV20-1
CSGPRDYGYTF
TGCAGTGGACCCCGGGACTATGGCTACACCTTC
>TRBD1|.|TRBJ2-1|TRBV28
CASGQGAGWGSWGTYNEQFF
TGTGCCAGCGGACAGGGGGCAGGTTGGGGTAGCTGGGGTACCTACAATGAGCAGTTCTTC
>.|.|TRBJ2-3|TRBV27
CASSSITRGDRTDTQYF
TGTGCCAGCAGCAGCATCACTCGGGGAGACCGCACAGATACGCAGTATTTT
>.|.|TRBJ2-3|TRBV5-4
CASSPEGALRDTQYF
TGTGCCAGCAGCCCGGAGGGGGCACTCAGGGATACGCAGTATTTT
>.|.|TRBJ1-4|TRBV9
CASARGKNEKLFF
TGTGCCAGTGCCAGGGGAAAGAATGAAAAACTGTTTTTT
>TRBD1|once|TRBJ1-2|TRBV18
CASSPMTGTGGFGYTF
TGTGCCAGCTCTCCTATGACCGGGACAGGGGGCTTTGGCTACACCTTC
>TRBD2|.|TRBJ2-3|TRBV5-1
CASSRYGRERLDTQYF
TGCGCCAGCAGCCGGTACGGGCGGGAGAGGCTAGATACGCAGTATTTT
>.|.|TRBJ1-1|TRBV19
CASEGGSVRTEAFF
TGTGCCAGTGAAGGAGGCAGCGTGAGGACTGAAGCTTTCTTT
>TRBD1|.|TRBJ2-5|TRBV6-1
CASRTGPYQETQYF
TGTGCCAGCAGGACAGGGCCGTACCAAGAGACCCAGTACTTC
>TRBD2|.|TRBJ2-2|TRBV6-1
CASSEAGLAGVHTGELFF
TGTGCCAGCAGTGAAGCCGGGCTAGCGGGAGTTCACACCGGGGAGCTGTTTTTT
>.|.|TRBJ2-5|TRBV10-1
CASSESPSQETQYF
TGCGCCAGCAGTGAGTCTCCTTCCCAAGAGACCCAGTACTTC
>.|.|TRBJ1-5|TRBV19
CASTPGTTVRTQPQHF
TGTGCCAGTACCCCCGGGACAACCGTCAGAACCCAGCCCCAGCATTTT
>TRBD2|.|TRBJ2-2|TRBV5-1
CASSLVQRAGGPSTGELFF
TGCGCCAGCAGCTTGGTCCAAAGGGCGGGAGGGCCTAGCACCGGGGAGCTGTTTTTT
>.|.|TRBJ2-1|TRBV7-6
CASSLYSGDGNEQFF
TGTGCCAGCAGCCTATATTCGGGGGACGGCAATGAGCAGTTCTTC
>.|.|TRBJ1-5|TRBV30
CAWTGGGNQPQHF
TGTGCCTGGACAGGAGGCGGCAATCAGCCCCAGCATTTT
>.|.|TRBJ2-3|TRBV4-1
CASSPEQGAGTDTQYF
TGCGCCAGCAGCCCAGAACAGGGAGCTGGCACAGATACGCAGTATTTT
>.|once|TRBJ2-7|TRBV7-9
CASSFNRADEQYF
TGTGCCAGCAGTTTCAACAGGGCCGACGAGCAGTACTTC
>TRBD1|.|TRBJ2-7|TRBV19
CASQGQGLGEQYF
TGTGCCAGTCAGGGACAGGGTTTGGGGGAGCAGTACTTC